What follows is one TCR beta chain and its context. Its antigen remains unidentified. The germline V gene encodes CDR1 WSHSY and CDR2 SAAADI. This CDR3 region has 13 residues. J lost 3 bases, V lost 8 bases, and 6 bases had no gene match. The data belong to a study of T cells in tuberculosis. Study results and caveats: The TCR-beta difference was not significant; alpha differences partly reflected length. Smaller distances to GMM-specific TCRs suggested their expansion in active tuberculosis.

Here immunoSEQ multiplex PCR was the method, and the copy in TCRdb shows in-frame clones only, minus some. The table shows approximately 31,000 clones, with around 95% occurring only once. This TCR was sampled from a donor aged 10 to 29 with latent tuberculosis or without tuberculosis infection. The V and J genes are TRBV10-2 and TRBJ1-2; TRBD1 aligns across 7 bases. Sequencing was performed on PBMCs. The DNA for the CDR3 is TGCGCCAGCTCCCCGGGACAGTACTATGGCTACACCTTC. It translates to CASSPGQYYGYTF.